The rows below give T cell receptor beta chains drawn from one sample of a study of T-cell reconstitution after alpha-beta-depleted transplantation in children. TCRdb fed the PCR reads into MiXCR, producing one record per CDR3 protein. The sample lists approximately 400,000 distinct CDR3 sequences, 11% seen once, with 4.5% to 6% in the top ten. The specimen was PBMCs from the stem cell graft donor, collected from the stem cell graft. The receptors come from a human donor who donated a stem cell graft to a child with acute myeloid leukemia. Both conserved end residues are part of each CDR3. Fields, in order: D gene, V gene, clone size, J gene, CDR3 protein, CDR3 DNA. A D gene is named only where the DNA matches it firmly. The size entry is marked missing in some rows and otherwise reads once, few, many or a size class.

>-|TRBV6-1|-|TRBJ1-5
CASSEVGGSNQPQHF
TGTGCCAGCAGTGAAGTAGGGGGAAGCAATCAGCCCCAGCATTTT
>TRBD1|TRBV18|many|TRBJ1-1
CASSPTGRGRGTEAFF
TGTGCCAGCTCACCAACGGGCAGGGGGCGAGGCACTGAAGCTTTCTTT
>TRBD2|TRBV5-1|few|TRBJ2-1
CASSLGVSGNDNEQFF
TGCGCCAGCAGCTTGGGGGTTAGCGGGAATGACAATGAGCAGTTCTTC
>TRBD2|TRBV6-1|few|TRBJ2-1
CASSISGSNEQFF
TGTGCCAGCAGTATCAGCGGGAGTAATGAGCAGTTCTTC
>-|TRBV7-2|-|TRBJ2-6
CASHRGPGANVLTF
TGTGCCAGCCACCGAGGCCCTGGGGCCAACGTCCTGACTTTC
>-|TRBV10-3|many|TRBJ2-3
CAIRGAGSHDTQYF
TGTGCCATCAGGGGCGCGGGCAGTCACGATACGCAGTATTTT
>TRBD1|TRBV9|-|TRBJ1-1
CASSVGTGETEAFF
TGTGCCAGCAGCGTAGGGACAGGGGAAACTGAAGCTTTCTTT
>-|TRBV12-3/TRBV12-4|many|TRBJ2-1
CASSSSLLGGTYNEQFF
TGTGCCAGCAGTTCATCACTGTTGGGAGGCACCTACAATGAGCAGTTCTTC
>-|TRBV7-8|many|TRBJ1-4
CASSLGVNFRREKLFF
TGTGCCAGCAGCTTAGGGGTTAACTTTAGGCGTGAAAAACTGTTTTTT
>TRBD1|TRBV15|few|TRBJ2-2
CATSRGTGGTGELFF
TGTGCCACCAGCAGAGGGACAGGCGGAACCGGGGAGCTGTTTTTT
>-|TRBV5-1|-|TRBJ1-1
CASAVGPTEAFF
TGCGCCAGCGCTGTGGGACCCACTGAAGCTTTCTTT
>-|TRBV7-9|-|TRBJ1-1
CAGGQEWANTEAFF
TGTGCCGGGGGGCAGGAGTGGGCTAACACTGAAGCTTTCTTT
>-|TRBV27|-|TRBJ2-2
CASKFRENTGELFF
TGTGCCAGCAAGTTCAGGGAGAACACCGGGGAGCTGTTTTTT
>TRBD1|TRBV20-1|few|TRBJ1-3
CSAIDRASGNTIYF
TGCAGTGCTATAGACAGGGCCTCTGGAAACACCATATATTTT
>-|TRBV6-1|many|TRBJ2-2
CASSVRAKANTGELFF
TGTGCCAGCAGTGTCAGGGCCAAAGCGAACACCGGGGAGCTGTTTTTT
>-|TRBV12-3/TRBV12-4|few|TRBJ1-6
CASSTRGQRRDSPLHF
TGTGCCAGCAGTACCCGGGGACAAAGGCGGGATTCACCCCTCCACTTT
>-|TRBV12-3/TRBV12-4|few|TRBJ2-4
CASSDAGENIQYF
TGTGCCAGCAGTGACGCCGGAGAAAACATTCAGTACTTC
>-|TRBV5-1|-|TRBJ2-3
CASSLQPDSTDTQYF
TGCGCCAGCAGCTTACAACCAGATAGCACAGATACGCAGTATTTT
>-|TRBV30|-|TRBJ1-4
CAWSVGATNEKLFF
TGTGCCTGGAGTGTAGGCGCTACTAATGAAAAACTGTTTTTT
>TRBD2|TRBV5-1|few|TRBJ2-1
CASSTSGIHEQFF
TGCGCCAGCTCGACTAGCGGGATACATGAGCAGTTCTTC
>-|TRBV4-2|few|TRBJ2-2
CASSQANSGNTGELFF
TGTGCCAGCAGCCAAGCTAATAGCGGGAACACCGGGGAGCTGTTTTTT
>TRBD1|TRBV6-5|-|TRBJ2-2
CASSYSRTGAGELFF
TGTGCCAGCAGTTACTCCCGGACAGGCGCCGGGGAGCTGTTTTTT
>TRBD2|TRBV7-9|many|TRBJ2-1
CASSPSSGAAYNEQFF
TGTGCCAGCAGCCCCTCCAGCGGGGCGGCCTACAATGAGCAGTTCTTC
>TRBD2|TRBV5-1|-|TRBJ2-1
CASSARLAGSWGEQFF
TGCGCCAGCAGCGCACGACTAGCGGGATCCTGGGGTGAGCAGTTCTTC
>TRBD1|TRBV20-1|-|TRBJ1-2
CSASRQGVIYGYTF
TGCAGTGCTAGCCGACAGGGTGTGATCTATGGCTACACCTTC
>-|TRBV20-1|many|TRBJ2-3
CSAQRGAGTDTQYF
TGCAGTGCACAGAGGGGCGCAGGGACAGATACGCAGTATTTT
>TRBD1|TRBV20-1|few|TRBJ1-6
CSATDRGTFYNSPLHF
TGCAGTGCTACGGACAGGGGGACGTTCTATAATTCACCCCTCCACTTT
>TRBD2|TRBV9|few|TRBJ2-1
CASSVDPPSGVYNEQFF
TGTGCCAGCAGCGTAGATCCGCCTAGCGGGGTCTACAATGAGCAGTTCTTC
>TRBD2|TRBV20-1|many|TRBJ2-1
CSARGTSGPMNEQFF
TGCAGTGCTAGGGGGACTAGCGGGCCCATGAATGAGCAGTTCTTC
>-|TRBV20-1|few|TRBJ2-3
CSARDGGGDTQYF
TGCAGTGCTAGAGATGGCGGAGGGGATACGCAGTATTTT
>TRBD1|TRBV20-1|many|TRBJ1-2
CSAEWETGENYGYTF
TGCAGTGCCGAGTGGGAGACAGGGGAAAACTATGGCTACACCTTC
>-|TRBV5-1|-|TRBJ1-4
CASSLELGVSNEKLFF
TGCGCCAGCAGCTTGGAGTTGGGGGTCTCTAATGAAAAACTGTTTTTT
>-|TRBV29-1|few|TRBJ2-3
CSVYGHSTDTQYF
TGCAGCGTTTACGGGCACAGCACAGATACGCAGTATTTT
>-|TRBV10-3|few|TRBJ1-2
CAIRRENVLNYGYTF
TGTGCCATCAGAAGAGAAAACGTATTGAACTATGGCTACACCTTC
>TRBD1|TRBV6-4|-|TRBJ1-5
CASCLGTGGGIPNQPQHF
TGTGCCAGCTGTTTGGGGACAGGGGGCGGAATCCCTAATCAGCCCCAGCATTTT
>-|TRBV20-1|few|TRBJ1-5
CSALGTGQPQHF
TGCAGTGCTCTGGGAACGGGACAGCCCCAGCATTTT
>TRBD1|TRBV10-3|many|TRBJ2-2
CAISESGQGITGELFF
TGTGCCATCAGTGAGTCGGGACAGGGGATCACCGGGGAGCTGTTTTTT
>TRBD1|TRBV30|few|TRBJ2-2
CAWTTGDTGELFF
TGTGCCTGGACCACAGGGGACACCGGGGAGCTGTTTTTT
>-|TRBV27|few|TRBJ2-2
CASSGAEWARPGELFF
TGTGCCAGCAGTGGGGCCGAATGGGCTCGACCCGGGGAGCTGTTTTTT
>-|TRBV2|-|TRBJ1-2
CATSQWQEGGYTF
TGTGCCACGAGCCAATGGCAGGAAGGAGGCTACACCTTC
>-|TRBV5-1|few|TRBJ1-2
CASSLERGGRGYTF
TGCGCCAGCAGCTTGGAGAGAGGCGGACGGGGCTACACCTTC
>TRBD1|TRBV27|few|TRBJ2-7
CASSFGTEYEQYF
TGTGCCAGCAGTTTCGGGACAGAGTACGAGCAGTACTTC
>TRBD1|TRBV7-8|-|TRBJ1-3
CASSLEDRFSGNTIYF
TGTGCCAGCAGCTTGGAGGACAGGTTCTCTGGAAACACCATATATTTT
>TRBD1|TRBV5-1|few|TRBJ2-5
CASSPSGTGHEKTQYF
TGCGCCAGCAGCCCTTCCGGGACAGGGCACGAAAAGACCCAGTACTTC
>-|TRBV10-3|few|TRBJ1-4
CAITQKLNEKLFF
TGTGCCATCACCCAGAAATTAAATGAAAAACTGTTTTTT
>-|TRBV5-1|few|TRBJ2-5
CASSPSQTQETQYF
TGCGCCAGCAGCCCGAGCCAGACACAAGAGACCCAGTACTTC
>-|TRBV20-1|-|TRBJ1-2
CSAQDGGDIYGYTF
TGCAGTGCCCAGGACGGTGGCGATATCTATGGCTACACCTTC
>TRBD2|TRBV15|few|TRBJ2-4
CATSRDSSGADIQYF
TGTGCCACCAGCAGAGATTCAAGCGGGGCGGACATTCAGTACTTC
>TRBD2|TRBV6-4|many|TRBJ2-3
CASSDRGGPSDTQYF
TGTGCCAGCAGTGACCGCGGGGGGCCCTCAGATACGCAGTATTTT
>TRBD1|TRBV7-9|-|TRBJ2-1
CASSFKLGTALEQFF
TGTGCCAGCAGTTTTAAACTCGGGACAGCCCTAGAACAGTTCTTC
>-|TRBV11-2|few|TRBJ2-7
CASSSMEQYF
TGTGCCAGCAGCTCGATGGAGCAGTACTTC
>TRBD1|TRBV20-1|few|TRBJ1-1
CSASMTGVLLTEAFF
TGCAGTGCTAGTATGACAGGGGTCCTACTCACTGAAGCTTTCTTT
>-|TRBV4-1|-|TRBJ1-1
CASSNWGTEAFF
TGCGCCAGCAGCAACTGGGGCACTGAAGCTTTCTTT
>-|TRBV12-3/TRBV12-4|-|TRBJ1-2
CASSLAGGISGYTF
TGTGCCAGCAGTTTAGCAGGGGGGATTAGTGGCTACACCTTC
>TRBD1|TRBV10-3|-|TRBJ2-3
CAIRKGQLGDTQYF
TGTGCCATCAGGAAGGGACAGCTTGGAGATACGCAGTATTTT
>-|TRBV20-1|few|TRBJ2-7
CSARDRGFQAYEQYF
TGCAGTGCTAGAGATAGGGGTTTCCAGGCCTACGAGCAGTACTTC
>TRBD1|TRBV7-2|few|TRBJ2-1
CASSLAQGRYNEQFF
TGTGCCAGCAGCTTAGCACAGGGGCGGTACAATGAGCAGTTCTTC
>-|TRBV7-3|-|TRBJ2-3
CASSQIGPDTQYF
TGTGCCAGCTCGCAGATCGGGCCAGATACGCAGTATTTT
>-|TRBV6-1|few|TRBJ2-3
CASALSGAGTDTQYF
TGTGCCAGCGCCCTCTCAGGGGCAGGCACAGATACGCAGTATTTT